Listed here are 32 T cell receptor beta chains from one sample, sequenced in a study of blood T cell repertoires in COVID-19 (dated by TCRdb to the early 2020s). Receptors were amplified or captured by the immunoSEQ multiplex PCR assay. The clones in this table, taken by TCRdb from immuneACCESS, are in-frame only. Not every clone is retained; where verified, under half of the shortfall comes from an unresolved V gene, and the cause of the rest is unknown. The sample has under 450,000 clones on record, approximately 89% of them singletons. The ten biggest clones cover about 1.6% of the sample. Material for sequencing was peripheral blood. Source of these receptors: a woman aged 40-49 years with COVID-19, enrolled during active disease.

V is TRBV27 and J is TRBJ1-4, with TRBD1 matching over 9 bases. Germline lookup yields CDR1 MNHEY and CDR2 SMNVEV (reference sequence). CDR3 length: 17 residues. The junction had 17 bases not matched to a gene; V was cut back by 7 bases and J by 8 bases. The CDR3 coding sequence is TGTGCCAGCAAAGCATGGGGACAGGGATCCCTAAGGGAAAAACTGTTTTTT. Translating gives CASKAWGQGSLREKLFF.

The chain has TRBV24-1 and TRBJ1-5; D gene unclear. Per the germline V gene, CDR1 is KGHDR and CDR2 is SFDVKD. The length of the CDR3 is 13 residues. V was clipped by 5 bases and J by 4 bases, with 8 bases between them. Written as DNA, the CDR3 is TGTGCCACCAGTGGCGGGAGGAATCAGCCCCAGCATTTT. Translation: CATSGGRNQPQHF.

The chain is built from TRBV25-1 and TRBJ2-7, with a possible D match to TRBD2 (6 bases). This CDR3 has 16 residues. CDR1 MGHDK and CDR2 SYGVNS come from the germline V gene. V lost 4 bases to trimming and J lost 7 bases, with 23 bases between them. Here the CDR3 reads CASSGAGTPSNTEQYF. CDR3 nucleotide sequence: TGTGCCAGCAGTGGGGCAGGGACTCCTTCGAATACTGAGCAGTACTTC.

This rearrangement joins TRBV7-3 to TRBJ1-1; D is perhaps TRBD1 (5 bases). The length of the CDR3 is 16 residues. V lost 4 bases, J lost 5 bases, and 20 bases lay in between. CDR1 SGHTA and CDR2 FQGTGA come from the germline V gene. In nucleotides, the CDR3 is TGTGCCAGCAGCTCACGTCAGTCGGGTAGGGGAACTGAAGCTTTCTTT. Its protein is CASSSRQSGRGTEAFF.

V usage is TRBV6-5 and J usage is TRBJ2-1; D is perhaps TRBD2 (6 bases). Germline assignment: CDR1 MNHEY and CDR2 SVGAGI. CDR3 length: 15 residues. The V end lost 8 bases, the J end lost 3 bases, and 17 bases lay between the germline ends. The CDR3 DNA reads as TGTGCCAGCTGCCCGAGGCGGGGCAGCTACAATGAGCAGTTCTTC. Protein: CASCPRRGSYNEQFF.

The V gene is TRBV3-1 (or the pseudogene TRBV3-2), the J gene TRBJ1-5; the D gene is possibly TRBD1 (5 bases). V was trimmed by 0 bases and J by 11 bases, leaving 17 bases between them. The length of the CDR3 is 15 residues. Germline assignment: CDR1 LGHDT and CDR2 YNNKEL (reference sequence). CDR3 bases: TGTGCCAGCAGCCAAGATCCAGGGAGCGGGAGGGCCCAGCATTTT. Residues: CASSQDPGSGRAQHF.

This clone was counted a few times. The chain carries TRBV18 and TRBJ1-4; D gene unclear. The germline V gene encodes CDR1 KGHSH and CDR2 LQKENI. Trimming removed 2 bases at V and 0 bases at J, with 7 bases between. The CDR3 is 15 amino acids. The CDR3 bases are TGTGCCAGCTCACCATCGACAACAACTAATGAAAAACTGTTTTTT. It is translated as CASSPSTTTNEKLFF.

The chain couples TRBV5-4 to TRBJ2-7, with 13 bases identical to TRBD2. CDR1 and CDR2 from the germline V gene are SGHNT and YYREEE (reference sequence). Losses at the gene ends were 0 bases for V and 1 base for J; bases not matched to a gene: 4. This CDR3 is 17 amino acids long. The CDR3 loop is CASSLAETSGRSYEQYF. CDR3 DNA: TGTGCCAGCAGCTTGGCCGAGACTAGCGGGAGGTCCTACGAGCAGTACTTC.

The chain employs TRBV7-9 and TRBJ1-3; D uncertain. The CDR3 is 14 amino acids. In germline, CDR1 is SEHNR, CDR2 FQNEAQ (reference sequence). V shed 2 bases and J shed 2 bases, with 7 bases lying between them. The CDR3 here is CASSLRGAGNTIYF. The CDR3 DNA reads TGTGCCAGCAGCTTAAGAGGTGCTGGAAACACCATATATTTT.

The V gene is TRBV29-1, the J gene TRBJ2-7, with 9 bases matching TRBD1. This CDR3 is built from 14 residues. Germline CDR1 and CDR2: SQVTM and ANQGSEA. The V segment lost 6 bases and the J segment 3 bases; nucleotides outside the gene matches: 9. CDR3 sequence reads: CSVGVGTGSYEQYF. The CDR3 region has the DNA TGCAGCGTCGGAGTCGGGACAGGGAGCTACGAGCAGTACTTC.

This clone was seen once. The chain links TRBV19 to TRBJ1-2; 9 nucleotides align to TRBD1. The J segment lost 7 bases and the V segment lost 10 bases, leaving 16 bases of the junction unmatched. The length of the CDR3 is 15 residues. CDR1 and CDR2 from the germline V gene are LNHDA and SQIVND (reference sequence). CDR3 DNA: TGTGCCACCAGTCTCCCCGGGACAGGGCAAGGTGGCTACACCTTC. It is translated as CATSLPGTGQGGYTF.

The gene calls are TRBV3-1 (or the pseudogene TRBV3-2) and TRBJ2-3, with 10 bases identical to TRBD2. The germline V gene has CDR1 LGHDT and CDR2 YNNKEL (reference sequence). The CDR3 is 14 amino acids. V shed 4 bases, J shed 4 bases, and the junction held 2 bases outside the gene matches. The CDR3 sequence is CASSRTSGADTQYF. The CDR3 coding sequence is TGTGCCAGCAGCCGGACTAGCGGCGCAGATACGCAGTATTTT.

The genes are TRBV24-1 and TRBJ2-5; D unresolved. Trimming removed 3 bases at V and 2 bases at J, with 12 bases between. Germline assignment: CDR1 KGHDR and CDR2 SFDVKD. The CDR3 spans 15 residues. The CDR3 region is CATSDTNKHQETQYF. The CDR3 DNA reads TGTGCCACCAGTGATACTAACAAGCATCAAGAGACCCAGTACTTC.

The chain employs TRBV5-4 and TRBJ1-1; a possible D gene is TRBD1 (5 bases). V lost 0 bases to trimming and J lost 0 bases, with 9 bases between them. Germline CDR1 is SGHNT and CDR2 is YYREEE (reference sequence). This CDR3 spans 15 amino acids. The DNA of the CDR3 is TGTGCCAGCAGCTTGGGGGGGGATATGAACACTGAAGCTTTCTTT. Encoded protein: CASSLGGDMNTEAFF.

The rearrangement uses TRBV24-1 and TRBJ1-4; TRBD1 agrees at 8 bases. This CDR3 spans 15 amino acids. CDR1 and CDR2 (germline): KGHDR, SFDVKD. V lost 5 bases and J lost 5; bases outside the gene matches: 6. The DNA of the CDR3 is TGTGCCACCAGTGGAACAGGGGGTCCAAATGAAAAACTGTTTTTT. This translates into CATSGTGGPNEKLFF.

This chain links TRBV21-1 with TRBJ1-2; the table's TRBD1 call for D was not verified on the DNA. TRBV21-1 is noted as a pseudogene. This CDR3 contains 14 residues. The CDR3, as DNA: TGTGCCAGCAGCAAGCGGCAGGGTCCCTATGGCTACACCTTC. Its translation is CASSKRQGPYGYTF.

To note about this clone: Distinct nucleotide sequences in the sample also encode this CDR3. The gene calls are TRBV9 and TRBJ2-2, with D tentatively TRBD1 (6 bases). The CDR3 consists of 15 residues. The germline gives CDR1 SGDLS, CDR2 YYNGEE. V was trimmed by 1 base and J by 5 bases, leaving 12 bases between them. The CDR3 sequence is CASSVLQGGTGELFF. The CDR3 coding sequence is TGTGCCAGCAGCGTATTACAGGGCGGAACCGGGGAGCTGTTTTTT.

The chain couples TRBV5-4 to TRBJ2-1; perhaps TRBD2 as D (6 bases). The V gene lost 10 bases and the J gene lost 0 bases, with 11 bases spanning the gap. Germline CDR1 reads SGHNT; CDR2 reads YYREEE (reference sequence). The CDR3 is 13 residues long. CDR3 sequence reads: CAAGTFSYNEQFF. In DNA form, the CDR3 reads TGTGCCGCCGGGACTTTCTCCTACAATGAGCAGTTCTTC.

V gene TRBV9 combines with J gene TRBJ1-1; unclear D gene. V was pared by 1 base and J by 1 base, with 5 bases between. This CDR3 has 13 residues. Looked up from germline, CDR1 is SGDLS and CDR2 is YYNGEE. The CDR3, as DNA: TGTGCCAGCAGCGTACGAGAGAACACTGAAGCTTTCTTT. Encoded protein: CASSVRENTEAFF.

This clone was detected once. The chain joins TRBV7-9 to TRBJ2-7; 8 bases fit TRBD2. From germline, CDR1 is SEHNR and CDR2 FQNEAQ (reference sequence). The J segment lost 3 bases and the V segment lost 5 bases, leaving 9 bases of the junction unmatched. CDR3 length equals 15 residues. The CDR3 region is CASSKSGGLGYEQYF. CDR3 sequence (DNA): TGTGCCAGCAGCAAAAGCGGGGGATTGGGCTACGAGCAGTACTTC.

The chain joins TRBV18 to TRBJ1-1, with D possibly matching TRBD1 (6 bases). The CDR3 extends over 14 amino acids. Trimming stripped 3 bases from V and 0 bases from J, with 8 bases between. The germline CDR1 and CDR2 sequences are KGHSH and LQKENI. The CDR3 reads CASSPDSVNTEAFF. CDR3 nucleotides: TGTGCCAGCTCACCGGACAGCGTGAACACTGAAGCTTTCTTT.

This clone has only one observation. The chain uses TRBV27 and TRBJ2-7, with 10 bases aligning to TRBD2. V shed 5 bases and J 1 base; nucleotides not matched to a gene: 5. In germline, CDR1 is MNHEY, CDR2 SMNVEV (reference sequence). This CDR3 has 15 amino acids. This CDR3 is CASSPRTSGSYEQYF. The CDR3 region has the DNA TGTGCCAGCAGTCCCCGGACTAGCGGTTCCTACGAGCAGTACTTC.

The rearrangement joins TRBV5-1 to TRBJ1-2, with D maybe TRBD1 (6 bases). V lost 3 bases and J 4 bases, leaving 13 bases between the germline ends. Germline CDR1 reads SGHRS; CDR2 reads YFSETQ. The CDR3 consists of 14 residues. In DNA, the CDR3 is TGCGCCAGCAGCTCCGGACGGGACATCTATGGCTACACCTTC. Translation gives CASSSGRDIYGYTF.

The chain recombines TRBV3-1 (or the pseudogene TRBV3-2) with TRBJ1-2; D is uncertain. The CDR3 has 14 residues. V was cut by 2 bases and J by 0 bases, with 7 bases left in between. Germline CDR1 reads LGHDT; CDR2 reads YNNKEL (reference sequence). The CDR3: CASSQRVSNYGYTF. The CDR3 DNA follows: TGTGCCAGCAGCCAACGGGTATCTAACTATGGCTACACCTTC.

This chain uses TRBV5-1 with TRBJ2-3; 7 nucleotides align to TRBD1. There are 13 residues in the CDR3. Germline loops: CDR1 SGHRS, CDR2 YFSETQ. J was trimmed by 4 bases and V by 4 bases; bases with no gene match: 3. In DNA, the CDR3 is TGCGCCAGCAGCCCCACAGGGGCAGATACGCAGTATTTT. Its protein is CASSPTGADTQYF.

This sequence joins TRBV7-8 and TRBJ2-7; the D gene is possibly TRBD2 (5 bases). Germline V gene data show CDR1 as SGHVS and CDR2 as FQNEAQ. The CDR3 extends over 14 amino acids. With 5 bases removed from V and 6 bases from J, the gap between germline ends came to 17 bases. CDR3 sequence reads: CASSRDSIRGEQYF. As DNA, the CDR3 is TGTGCCAGCAGCCGAGACTCCATCCGGGGCGAGCAGTACTTC.

DNA for the CDR3: TGTGCCAGCTCGGCCGGGACACTCCTCGCCTACGAGCAGTACTTC. This gives the protein CASSAGTLLAYEQYF. The gene calls are TRBV18 and TRBJ2-7, with D maybe TRBD1 (6 bases). The CDR3 is 15 amino acids. CDR1 and CDR2 from the germline V gene are KGHSH and LQKENI. Deletions cut 6 bases from V and 2 bases from J, with 17 bases between.

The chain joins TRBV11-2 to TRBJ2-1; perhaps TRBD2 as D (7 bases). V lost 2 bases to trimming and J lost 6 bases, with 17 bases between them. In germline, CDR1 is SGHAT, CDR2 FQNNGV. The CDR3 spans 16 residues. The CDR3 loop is CASSLSQPGGLNEQFF. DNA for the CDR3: TGTGCCAGCAGCTTATCCCAGCCGGGGGGCCTCAATGAGCAGTTCTTC.

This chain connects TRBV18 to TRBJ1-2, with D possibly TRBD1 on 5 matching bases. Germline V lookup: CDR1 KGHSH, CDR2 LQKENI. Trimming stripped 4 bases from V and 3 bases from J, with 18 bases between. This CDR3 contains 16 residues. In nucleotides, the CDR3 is TGTGCCAGCTCACTCCTCGGAGGGGTGACGCACTATGGCTACACCTTC. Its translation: CASSLLGGVTHYGYTF.

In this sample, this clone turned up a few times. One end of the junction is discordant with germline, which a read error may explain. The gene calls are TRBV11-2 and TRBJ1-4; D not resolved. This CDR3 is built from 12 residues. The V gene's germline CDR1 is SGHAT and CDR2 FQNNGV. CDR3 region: CASSLTDEKLFF. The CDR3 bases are TGTGCCAGCAGCTTAACTGATGAAAAACTGTTTTTT.

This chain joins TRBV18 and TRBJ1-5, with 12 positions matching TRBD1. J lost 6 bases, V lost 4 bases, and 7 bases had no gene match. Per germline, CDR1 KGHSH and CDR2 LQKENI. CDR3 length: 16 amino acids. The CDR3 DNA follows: TGTGCCAGCTCACGTTCGGGACAGGGGGCGCGTCAGCCCCAGCATTTT. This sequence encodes CASSRSGQGARQPQHF.

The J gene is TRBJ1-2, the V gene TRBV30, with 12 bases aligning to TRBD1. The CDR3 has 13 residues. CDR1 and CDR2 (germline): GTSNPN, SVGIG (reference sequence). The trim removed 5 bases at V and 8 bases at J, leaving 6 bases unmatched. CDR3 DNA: TGTGCCTGGGAACCGGGACAGGGGGCCGGCTACACCTTC. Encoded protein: CAWEPGQGAGYTF.